Below, 13 T cell receptor beta chains from the same sample are listed, as sequenced in a study of cytotoxic CD8 clonotypes in ibrutinib-treated CLL. TCRdb's copy holds only in-frame clones and misses some; the assay was immunoSEQ multiplex PCR. The table lists roughly 110,000 clones, roughly 60% of them singletons, with about 40% in the top ten. This specimen was PBMCs, taken after 24 months of ibrutinib treatment. Receptors were obtained from a human donor with chronic lymphocytic leukemia.

In its sample, this clone was seen a few times. J is TRBJ1-3 and V is TRBV9; D unresolved. CDR3 size: 15 residues. Between the trimmed V and J ends, which lost 0 bases and 0 bases, there was a span of 7 bases. The V gene's germline CDR1 is SGDLS and CDR2 YYNGEE. The CDR3 spells CASSVEAVSGNTIYF. The CDR3 region has the DNA TGTGCCAGCAGCGTAGAGGCAGTCTCTGGAAACACCATATATTTT.

The chain combines TRBV5-4 with TRBJ1-2; unclear D gene. The V and J ends lost 2 bases and 8 bases respectively, with 13 bases between them. Per germline, CDR1 SGHNT and CDR2 YYREEE (reference sequence). The CDR3 is 13 residues long. DNA of the CDR3: TGTGCCAGCAGCTTACCGACCGCGAAAGGCTACACCTTC. This translates into CASSLPTAKGYTF.

This chain connects TRBV2 to TRBJ2-1, with 9 bases that match TRBD1. Germline values: CDR1 SNHLY, CDR2 FYNNEI. V gave up 9 bases and J gave up 5 bases; unmatched junction bases: 5. This CDR3 has 13 amino acids. Written as DNA, the CDR3 is TGTGCCAGTAGGACAGGGGCCAACAATGAGCAGTTCTTC. Translation: CASRTGANNEQFF.

V is TRBV23-1 and J is TRBJ2-7; unclear D gene. TRBV23-1 is noted as an ORF with a role that remains uncertain. V lost 6 bases and J 0 bases, leaving 9 bases between the germline ends. The CDR3 extends over 13 amino acids. CDR3 sequence reads: CASSQDRSYEQYF. DNA of the CDR3: TGCGCCAGCAGCCAGGACCGCTCCTACGAGCAGTACTTC.

The V gene is TRBV5-1, the J gene TRBJ2-1; 8 bases line up with TRBD1. Germline CDR1 reads SGHRS; CDR2 reads YFSETQ. V lost 4 bases to trimming and J lost 5 bases; unmatched junction nucleotides: 8. CDR3 length: 15 amino acids. The CDR3: CASSPGQGIDNEQFF. The DNA for the CDR3 is TGCGCCAGCAGCCCAGGACAGGGTATCGACAATGAGCAGTTCTTC. Combining the CDR3 with reference TRBV5-1 and TRBJ2-1 gives the whole variable domain KAGVTQTPRYLIKTRGQQVTLSCSPISGHRSVSWYQQTPGQGLQFLFEYFSETQRNKGNFPGRFSGRQFSNSRSEMNVSTLELGDSALYLCASSPGQGIDNEQFFGPGTRLTVL.

The chain carries TRBV29-1 and TRBJ1-5, with 7 bases fitting TRBD1. Looked up from germline, CDR1 is SQVTM and CDR2 is ANQGSEA. The CDR3 sequence is 15 residues long. In DNA form, the CDR3 reads TGCAGGCCGGGGACAGAAACTTACTGCAATCAGCCCCAGCATTTT. This translates into CRPGTETYCNQPQHF.

J is TRBJ2-3 and V is TRBV5-4; no reliable D call. Germline CDR1 and CDR2: SGHNT and YYREEE (reference sequence). The CDR3 loop spans 14 amino acids. Between the trimmed V and J ends, which lost 5 bases and 0 bases, there was a span of 10 bases. CDR3 nucleotide sequence: TGTGCCAGCAGACTTCTGAGTAGCACAGATACGCAGTATTTT. This gives the protein CASRLLSSTDTQYF.

The chain joins TRBV30 to TRBJ2-7; tentatively, D is TRBD1 or TRBD2 (6 bases each). The CDR3 runs to 16 residues. Germline CDR1 reads GTSNPN; CDR2 reads SVGIG (reference sequence). V was pared by 0 bases and J by 4 bases, with 19 bases between. For the CDR3, the DNA is TGTGCCTGGAGTGTACGGGGGCGCGGTACGAAGTACGAGCAGTACTTC. As protein: CAWSVRGRGTKYEQYF.

The rearrangement joins TRBV5-1 to TRBJ2-7; weak D call: TRBD1 (6 bases). The length of the CDR3 is 14 residues. Trimming took 3 bases from V and 3 from J, leaving 13 bases between them. CDR1 and CDR2 from the germline V gene are SGHRS and YFSETQ. This CDR3 is CASSSTGQIYEQYF. CDR3 DNA: TGCGCCAGCAGCTCGACCGGACAGATCTACGAGCAGTACTTC. The whole variable domain, filled in from reference TRBV5-1 and TRBJ2-7, reads KAGVTQTPRYLIKTRGQQVTLSCSPISGHRSVSWYQQTPGQGLQFLFEYFSETQRNKGNFPGRFSGRQFSNSRSEMNVSTLELGDSALYLCASSSTGQIYEQYFGPGTRLTVT.

The chain links TRBV30 to TRBJ2-3, with 10 bases lining up with TRBD2. The CDR3 runs 13 residues. Per the germline V gene, CDR1 is GTSNPN and CDR2 is SVGIG (reference sequence). J gave up 5 bases and V 2 bases, and 1 base lay outside the gene matches. CDR3 residues: CAWSSGGEDTQYF. DNA for the CDR3: TGTGCCTGGAGTAGCGGGGGGGAAGATACGCAGTATTTT.

The chain is built from TRBV11-3 and TRBJ1-4; 9 bases match TRBD1. The V gene's germline CDR1 is SGHNT and CDR2 YENEEA. Trimming removed 4 bases from V and 8 bases from J; junction bases left unmatched: 8. This CDR3 is built from 15 residues. CDR3 amino acids: CASSSEGQGKEKLFF. The CDR3 bases are TGTGCCAGCAGCTCCGAGGGACAGGGCAAGGAAAAACTGTTTTTT.

This clone was seen only a few times. The chain carries TRBV15 and TRBJ1-1, with unresolved D. The CDR3 is made up of 13 amino acids. The germline V and J ends were trimmed by 3 bases and 5 bases, with 10 bases remaining between them. Germline-derived CDR1 and CDR2 are LNHNV and YYDKDF (reference sequence). CDR3 protein: CATSSAPATEAFF. CDR3 DNA sequence: TGTGCCACCAGCAGCGCCCCAGCTACTGAAGCTTTCTTT.

The chain carries TRBV5-4 and TRBJ2-5, with a tentative D call TRBD2 (6 bases). Trimming took off 1 base at V and 5 bases at J, with 12 bases between the two ends. CDR3 length equals 14 residues. Germline V lookup: CDR1 SGHNT, CDR2 YYREEE (reference sequence). CDR3 protein: CASSLSRGPETQYF. DNA of the CDR3: TGTGCCAGCAGCTTGTCGCGGGGTCCGGAGACCCAGTACTTC.